Given below is one T cell receptor beta chain in context. This entry comes from a study of blood T cell repertoires in COVID-19. About the study: COVID-19 samples, acute and convalescent, were from the United States, Italy and Spain. T cells, B-cell-depleted T cells, or PBMCs provided the cDNA or gDNA that served as material.

As processed by the authors: Scientists estimated how many nucleated cells there were by amplifying reference gene primers. TCRdb's table, derived via immunoSEQ multiplex PCR, lists solely in-frame clones and lacks some. V and J calls and clone size come straight from that table; D and trimming were deduced from the DNA. Of more than 75,000 clones listed, roughly 89% are singletons. CDR1 and CDR2 (germline): MDHEN, SYDVKM. CDR3 size: 16 residues. V lost 7 bases and J lost 1, with 17 bases in between. This rearrangement joins TRBV28 to TRBJ2-1, with D possibly TRBD2 on 6 matching bases. This TCR was sampled from a man between 25 and 39 years old with acute or convalescent COVID-19. The specimen was peripheral blood. CDR3 amino acids: CASITSSADSYNEQFF. The CDR3 DNA follows: TGTGCCAGCATCACCTCTAGCGCCGATTCCTACAATGAGCAGTTCTTC.